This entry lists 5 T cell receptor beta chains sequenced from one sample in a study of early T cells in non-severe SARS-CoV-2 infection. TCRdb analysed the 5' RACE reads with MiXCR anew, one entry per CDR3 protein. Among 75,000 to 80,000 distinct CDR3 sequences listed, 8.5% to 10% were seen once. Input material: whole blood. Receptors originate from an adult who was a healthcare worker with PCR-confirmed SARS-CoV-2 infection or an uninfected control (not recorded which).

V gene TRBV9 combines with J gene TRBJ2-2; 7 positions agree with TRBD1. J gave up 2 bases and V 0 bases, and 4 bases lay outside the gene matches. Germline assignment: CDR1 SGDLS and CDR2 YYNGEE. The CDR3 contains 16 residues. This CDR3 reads CASSVGGGSNTGELFF. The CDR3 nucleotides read TGTGCCAGCAGCGTAGGAGGGGGCAGCAACACCGGGGAGCTGTTTTTT.

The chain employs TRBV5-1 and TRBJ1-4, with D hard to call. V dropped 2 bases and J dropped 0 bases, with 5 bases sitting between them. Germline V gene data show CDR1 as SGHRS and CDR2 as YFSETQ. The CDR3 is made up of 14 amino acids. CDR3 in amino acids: CASSLDPTNEKLFF. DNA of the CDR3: TGCGCCAGCAGCTTAGATCCAACTAATGAAAAACTGTTTTTT. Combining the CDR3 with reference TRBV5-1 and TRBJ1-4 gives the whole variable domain KAGVTQTPRYLIKTRGQQVTLSCSPISGHRSVSWYQQTPGQGLQFLFEYFSETQRNKGNFPGRFSGRQFSNSRSEMNVSTLELGDSALYLCASSLDPTNEKLFFGSGTQLSVL.

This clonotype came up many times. The CDR3 DNA follows: TGTGCCAGCAGTTTGGGGCTGCTCACCGGGGAGCTGTTTTTT. Translated: CASSLGLLTGELFF. This chain uses TRBV28 with TRBJ2-2, with D tentatively TRBD1 (5 bases). Germline V gene lookup returns CDR1 MDHEN and CDR2 SYDVKM. The CDR3 covers 14 residues. V lost 3 bases and J lost 4, with 9 bases in between.

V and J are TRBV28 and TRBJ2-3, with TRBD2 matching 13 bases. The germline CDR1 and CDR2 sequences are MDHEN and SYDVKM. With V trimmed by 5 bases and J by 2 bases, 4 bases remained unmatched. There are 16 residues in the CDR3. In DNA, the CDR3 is TGTGCCAGCAGTCAACTAGCGGGAGGGTTCACAGATACGCAGTATTTT. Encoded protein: CASSQLAGGFTDTQYF.

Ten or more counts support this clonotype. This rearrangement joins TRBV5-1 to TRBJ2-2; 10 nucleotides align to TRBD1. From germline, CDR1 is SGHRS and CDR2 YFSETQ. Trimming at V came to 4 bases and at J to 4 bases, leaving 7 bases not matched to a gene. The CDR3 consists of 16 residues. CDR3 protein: CASSAGQGSGTGELFF. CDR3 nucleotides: TGCGCCAGCAGCGCGGGACAGGGGAGCGGCACCGGGGAGCTGTTTTTT.